This T cell receptor beta chain was sequenced during a study of T cell repertoires in aging, cancer and after chemotherapy. Study-level points and caveats: No conclusions about immunological memory after chemotherapy can be drawn from the repertoire data. Median generation probability rose over the chemotherapy interval in each cancer cohort, suggesting rebound thymic output.

A mixed TRB-A/B primer pool amplified rearranged TRB by multiplex touch-down PCR. MiXCR, applied by TCRdb to the multiplex PCR reads, yields one record per CDR3 protein. The sample records thousands of distinct CDR3 sequences, approximately 50% being singletons. Points on this clonotype: The antigen remains undetermined.

Peripheral blood genomic DNA, not sorted cells or RNA, was the template. Trimming removed 1 base at V and 2 bases at J, with 12 bases between. CDR1 is LNHDA and CDR2 is SQIVND in the germline V gene (reference sequence). The CDR3 is 15 amino acids. The specimen sequenced was blood. The V gene is TRBV19, the J gene TRBJ2-7, with D tentatively TRBD1 (5 bases). The sequence was obtained from a human donor with a solid tumor. DNA for the CDR3: TGTGCCAGTAGTATAGTCTCGGCAGGGACCTACGAGCAGTACTTC. Translated: CASSIVSAGTYEQYF.